The present TCR beta chain was sequenced within a study of cytomegalovirus exposure and HLA in healthy donors. Per the germline V gene, CDR1 is SGHNT and CDR2 is YYREEE (reference sequence). This CDR3 has 13 residues. V lost 0 bases and J lost 0, with 3 bases in between. 60 Vbeta and 13 Jbeta primers were used in PCR. Authors' data handling: Approximately 80 million unique TCR beta chains, around 10 million of them shared, were counted by a later analysis. Measured with immunoSEQ multiplex PCR; TCRdb has only the in-frame clones, and not every one. V and J calls and clone size are copied from that table; D and trimming were computed from the DNA. The repertoire holds around 150,000 clones, with 65% to 85% as singletons. General study findings and limits: Across donors, presence/absence analyses took sequencing depth to be roughly uniform. A later examination showed that TCR association rates differed by HLA locus, with DRB1 most and HLA-C fewest. It was reportedly the case that the classifier diagnosed cytomegalovirus status with high specificity and sensitivity.

On this clone: Its antigen is still unknown.

The rearrangement joins TRBV5-4 to TRBJ1-1; D is ambiguous. Sequencing used PBMCs. The source is a woman aged 50 to 60 in good health and CMV-seropositive. The CDR3 coding sequence is TGTGCCAGCAGCTTGGATATGAACACTGAAGCTTTCTTT. The encoded protein is CASSLDMNTEAFF.